The 8 T cell receptor beta chains presented below share a single source sample, sequenced in a study of cytomegalovirus exposure and HLA in healthy donors. 60 Vbeta and 13 Jbeta primers were used in PCR. Measured with immunoSEQ multiplex PCR; TCRdb has only the in-frame clones, and not every one. The sample yields over 150,000 clones, roughly 85% seen once. Specimen: PBMCs. All receptors derive from a male donor in good health and CMV-seropositive.

V and J are TRBV7-9 and TRBJ2-5, with a weak D call TRBD2 (7 bases). Germline-derived CDR1 and CDR2 are SEHNR and FQNEAQ (reference sequence). CDR3 length: 15 residues. With 4 bases removed from V and 1 base from J, the gap between germline ends came to 13 bases. CDR3 loop: CASSSMGGAQETQYF. CDR3 coding DNA: TGTGCCAGCAGCTCGATGGGGGGGGCCCAAGAGACCCAGTACTTC.

In nucleotides, the CDR3 is TGTGCCAGCAGCCGGGACAGTGAGAACTATGGCTACACCTTC. Protein sequence: CASSRDSENYGYTF. This chain joins TRBV27 and TRBJ1-2; 7 bases are a match to TRBD1. After removal of 6 bases from V and 2 bases from J, the junction contained 6 bases not matched to a gene. Germline V CDR1 and CDR2: MNHEY, SMNVEV (reference sequence). CDR3 size: 14 residues.

This chain joins TRBV15 and TRBJ2-5; a possible D gene is TRBD2 (5 bases). The V gene's germline CDR1 is LNHNV and CDR2 YYDKDF (reference sequence). The CDR3 runs 14 residues. The germline V and J ends were trimmed by 0 bases and 4 bases, with 9 bases remaining between them. The CDR3: CATSREKGRETQYF. The CDR3 nucleotides are TGTGCCACCAGCAGAGAGAAAGGGAGAGAGACCCAGTACTTC.

This chain connects TRBV2 to TRBJ2-7; D is perhaps TRBD2 (6 bases). Germline CDR1 is SNHLY and CDR2 is FYNNEI. The CDR3 covers 13 residues. Trimming shortened V by 6 bases and J by 7 bases, and 16 bases separated the two germline ends. DNA for the CDR3: TGTGCCAGCAGGCGGGACTGGAAAGGGGAGCAGTACTTC. Amino acids: CASRRDWKGEQYF.

The chain combines TRBV4-3 with TRBJ1-6; D uncertain. CDR3 length: 18 amino acids. V was trimmed by 3 bases and J by 0 bases, leaving 15 bases between them. Germline V gene sequence: CDR1 LGHNA, CDR2 YSLEER. This chain's CDR3 is CASSQWGGRSSYNSPLHF. The CDR3 coding sequence is TGCGCCAGCAGCCAGTGGGGAGGACGGAGCTCCTATAATTCACCCCTCCACTTT.

About this clone: Additional DNA sequences in this sample encode the identical CDR3. The genes are TRBV4-3 and TRBJ1-2, with D perhaps TRBD1 (5 bases). CDR3 length: 16 residues. V was cut by 0 bases and J by 2 bases, with 13 bases left in between. Germline assignment: CDR1 LGHNA and CDR2 YSLEER. This CDR3 reads CASSQDLGGLNYGYTF. CDR3 nucleotide sequence: TGCGCCAGCAGCCAAGATCTTGGGGGACTCAACTATGGCTACACCTTC.

The gene calls are TRBV19 and TRBJ2-3; 14 bases map to TRBD2. J gave up 7 bases and V 0 bases, and 9 bases lay outside the gene matches. The germline V gene has CDR1 LNHDA and CDR2 SQIVND (reference sequence). CDR3 length equals 18 residues. CDR3: CASSIDRTSGGPMYTQYF. Here the CDR3 DNA reads TGTGCCAGTAGTATAGATCGGACTAGCGGGGGGCCAATGTATACGCAGTATTTT.

The rearrangement links TRBV30 to TRBJ1-2; D is ambiguous. The CDR3 runs to 15 residues. V was pared by 4 bases and J by 3 bases, with 18 bases between. Germline assignment: CDR1 GTSNPN and CDR2 SVGIG (reference sequence). The chain's CDR3 is CAWTVRLGGDYGYTF. The CDR3 DNA reads as TGTGCCTGGACCGTACGTCTCGGCGGTGACTATGGCTACACCTTC.